These 9 T cell receptor beta chains were sequenced from one sample in a study of blood T cell repertoires in COVID-19. Clones were read by immunoSEQ multiplex PCR, and TCRdb kept only the in-frame ones, dropping some. This sample has a few hundred thousand clones, with roughly 82% found just once. Sequenced: peripheral blood. The receptors originated from a woman in her forties or fifties with acute or convalescent COVID-19.

The rearrangement joins TRBV3-1 (or the pseudogene TRBV3-2) to TRBJ1-1, with D tentatively TRBD1 (5 bases). Trimming pared 1 base from V and 11 bases from J, leaving 14 bases between. The germline V gene has CDR1 LGHDT and CDR2 YNNKEL (reference sequence). The length of the CDR3 is 13 residues. The CDR3, as DNA: TGTGCCAGCAGCCAAGGGGCAGGGTGGTACGCTTTCTTT. This encodes CASSQGAGWYAFF.

The chain combines TRBV2 with TRBJ1-6; maybe TRBD1 (6 bases). The CDR3 sequence is 12 residues long. V was pared by 8 bases and J by 10 bases, with 12 bases between. Germline CDR1 and CDR2: SNHLY and FYNNEI. CDR3 protein: CASRTEGSPLHF. CDR3 bases: TGTGCCAGCCGGACAGAGGGGTCACCCCTCCACTTT.

This chain connects TRBV6-9 to TRBJ1-1, with D maybe TRBD1 (5 bases). Germline V gene sequence: CDR1 MNHGY, CDR2 SVAAGI. Trimming took 4 bases from V and 1 from J, leaving 13 bases between them. The CDR3 is 15 residues long. In DNA form, the CDR3 reads TGTGCCAGCAGTTTCAGGGAATATAAGAACACTGAAGCTTTCTTT. Protein: CASSFREYKNTEAFF.

CDR3 coding DNA: TGTGCCAGCAGCGCCGAGACACGTAACACCGGGGAGCTGTTTTTT. This gives the protein CASSAETRNTGELFF. The chain links TRBV7-3 to TRBJ2-2; D remains ambiguous. This CDR3 has 15 amino acids. V was cut by 5 bases and J by 2 bases, with 12 bases left in between. Germline V gene lookup returns CDR1 SGHTA and CDR2 FQGTGA.

CDR3 DNA sequence: TGTGCCAGCAGCGGGACTAGCGGGTACAATGAGCAGTTCTTC. Translating gives CASSGTSGYNEQFF. The rearrangement joins TRBV9 to TRBJ2-1; TRBD2 aligns across 11 bases. After removal of 3 bases from V and 4 bases from J, the junction contained 0 bases not matched to a gene. This CDR3 spans 14 amino acids. Germline lookup yields CDR1 SGDLS and CDR2 YYNGEE.

The genes are TRBV15 and TRBJ1-5; 9 bases map to TRBD1. Germline trimming cut 1 base from V and 7 bases from J; bases unmatched to any gene: 5. Germline CDR1 reads LNHNV; CDR2 reads YYDKDF (reference sequence). CDR3 length: 15 amino acids. The CDR3 coding sequence is TGTGCCACCAGCAGAGCAAGACAGGGGGGCCAGCCCCAGCATTTT. Translation gives CATSRARQGGQPQHF.

The rearrangement uses TRBV9 and TRBJ2-7; 11 bases are shared with TRBD1. The V gene's germline CDR1 is SGDLS and CDR2 YYNGEE. V gave up 4 bases and J gave up 4 bases; unmatched junction bases: 7. This CDR3 has 15 amino acids. As DNA, the CDR3 is TGTGCCAGCAGCACCCGGGACAGGGGGGATTACGAGCAGTACTTC. It yields the protein CASSTRDRGDYEQYF.

The chain combines TRBV24-1 with TRBJ2-7; D is possibly TRBD2 (5 bases). The germline gives CDR1 KGHDR, CDR2 SFDVKD. This CDR3 is built from 13 residues. Trimming took 5 bases from V and 3 from J, leaving 10 bases between them. CDR3 protein: CATSAGLVYEQYF. CDR3 coding DNA: TGTGCCACCAGTGCCGGACTCGTCTACGAGCAGTACTTC.

This chain joins TRBV18 and TRBJ2-1; 10 bases line up with TRBD2. The CDR3 sequence is 16 residues long. Germline CDR1 KGHSH, CDR2 LQKENI. The V gene end was trimmed by 3 bases and the J gene end by 9 bases; junction bases not matched to a gene: 11. The CDR3 region is CASSPSGLAGVGEQFF. CDR3 in DNA: TGTGCCAGCTCACCCTCGGGGCTAGCGGGAGTAGGTGAGCAGTTCTTC.